What follows describes a single T cell receptor beta chain. Its antigen is currently unknown. Germline CDR1 is SNHLY and CDR2 is FYNNEI. The V end was cut by 6 bases, the J end by 12 bases, with 21 bases between. The CDR3 is 15 amino acids. The data are from a study of T cell responses to AZD1222 COVID-19 vaccine. Findings and caveats of the study: Dominant CD4 TCR responses targeted spike regions 160-218 and 743-854. In a largely white British group with more females than males, clonal diversity was possibly underestimated. Of the AZD1222 recipients, only five to seven were seropositive at baseline.

Profiled with immunoSEQ multiplex PCR; TCRdb holds only in-frame clones, not every one. The sample gives 210,000 or so clones, 85% to 95% of which show up once; 1% is in the top ten. The rearrangement links TRBV2 to TRBJ1-6; D possibly corresponds to TRBD1 (6 bases). The specimen was peripheral blood, collected on day 0 of MenACWY control vaccination. This TCR came from an adult in good health. The CDR3 DNA is TGTGCCAGCAGCGACGGGAGGGGGATGAGGGTACCCCTCCACTTT. Encoded protein: CASSDGRGMRVPLHF. Combining the CDR3 with reference TRBV2 and TRBJ1-6 gives the whole variable domain EPEVTQTPSHQVTQMGQEVILRCVPISNHLYFYWYRQILGQKVEFLVSFYNNEISEKSEIFDDQFSVERPDGSNFTLKIRSTKLEDSAMYFCASSDGRGMRVPLHFGNGTRLTVT.